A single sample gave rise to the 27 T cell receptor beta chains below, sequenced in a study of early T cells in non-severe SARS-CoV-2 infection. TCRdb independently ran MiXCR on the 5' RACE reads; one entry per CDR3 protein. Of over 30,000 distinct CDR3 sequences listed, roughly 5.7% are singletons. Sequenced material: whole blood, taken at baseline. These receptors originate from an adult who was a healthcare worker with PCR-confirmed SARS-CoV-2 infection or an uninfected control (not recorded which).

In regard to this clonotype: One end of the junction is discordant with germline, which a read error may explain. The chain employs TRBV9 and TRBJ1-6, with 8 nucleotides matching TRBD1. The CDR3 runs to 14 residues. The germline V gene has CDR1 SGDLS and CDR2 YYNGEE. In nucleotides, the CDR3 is TGTGCCGGCAGCGTCGGGACAGGAAATTCACCCCTCCACTTT. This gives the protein CAGSVGTGNSPLHF. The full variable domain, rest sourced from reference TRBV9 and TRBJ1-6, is DSGVTQTPKHLITATGQRVTLRCSPRSGDLSVYWYQQSLDQGLQFLIQYYNGEERAKGNILERFSAQQFPDLHSELNLSSLELGDSALYFCAGSVGTGNSPLHFGNGTRLTVT.

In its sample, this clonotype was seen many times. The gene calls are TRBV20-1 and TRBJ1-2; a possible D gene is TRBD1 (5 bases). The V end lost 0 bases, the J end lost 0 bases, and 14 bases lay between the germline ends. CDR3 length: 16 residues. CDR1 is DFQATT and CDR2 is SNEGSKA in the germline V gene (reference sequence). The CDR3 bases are TGCAGTGCTAGAGATGGAGGGGCCTTTACTAACTATGGCTACACCTTC. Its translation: CSARDGGAFTNYGYTF.

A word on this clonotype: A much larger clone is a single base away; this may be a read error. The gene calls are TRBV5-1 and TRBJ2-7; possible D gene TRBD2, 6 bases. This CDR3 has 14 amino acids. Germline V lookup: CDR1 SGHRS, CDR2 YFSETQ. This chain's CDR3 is CVSRAGSHSYEQYF. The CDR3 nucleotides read TGCGTCAGCCGGGCGGGGTCTCACTCCTACGAGCAGTACTTC.

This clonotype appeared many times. The CDR3 region is CASRSTAYNEQFF. In nucleotides, the CDR3 is TGTGCCAGCCGTTCCACAGCATACAATGAGCAGTTCTTC. The rearrangement uses TRBV6-5 and TRBJ2-1, with no clear D. This CDR3 has 13 amino acids. V lost 8 bases, J lost 4 bases, and 12 bases lay in between. Germline loops: CDR1 MNHEY, CDR2 SVGAGI.

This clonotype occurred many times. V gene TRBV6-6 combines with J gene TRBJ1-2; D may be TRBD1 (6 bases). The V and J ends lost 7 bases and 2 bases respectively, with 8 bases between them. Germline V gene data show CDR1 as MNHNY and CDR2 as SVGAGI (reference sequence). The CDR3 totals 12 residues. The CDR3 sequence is CASTQGNYGYTF. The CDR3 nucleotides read TGTGCCAGCACCCAGGGGAACTATGGCTACACCTTC.

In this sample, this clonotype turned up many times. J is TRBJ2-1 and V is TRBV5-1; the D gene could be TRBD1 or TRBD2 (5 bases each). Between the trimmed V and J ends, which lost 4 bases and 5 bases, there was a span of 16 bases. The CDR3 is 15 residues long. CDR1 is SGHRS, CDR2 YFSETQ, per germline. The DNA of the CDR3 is TGCGCCAGCAGCCCGTCAAGGGGAGTTGACAATGAGCAGTTCTTC. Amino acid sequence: CASSPSRGVDNEQFF.

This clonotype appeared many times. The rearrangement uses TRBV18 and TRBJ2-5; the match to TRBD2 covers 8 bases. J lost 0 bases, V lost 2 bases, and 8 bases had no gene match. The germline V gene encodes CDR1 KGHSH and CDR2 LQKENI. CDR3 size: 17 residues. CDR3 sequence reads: CASSPFSAGANQETQYF. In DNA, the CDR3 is TGTGCCAGCTCACCATTCTCAGCGGGGGCGAACCAAGAGACCCAGTACTTC.

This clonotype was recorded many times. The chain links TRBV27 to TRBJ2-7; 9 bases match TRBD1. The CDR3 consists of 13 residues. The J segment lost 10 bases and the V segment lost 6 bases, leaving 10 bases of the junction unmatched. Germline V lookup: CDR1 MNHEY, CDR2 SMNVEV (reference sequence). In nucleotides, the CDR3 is TGTGCCAGCAGCCTCTCGACAGGGGGGGTCCAGTACTTC. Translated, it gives CASSLSTGGVQYF.

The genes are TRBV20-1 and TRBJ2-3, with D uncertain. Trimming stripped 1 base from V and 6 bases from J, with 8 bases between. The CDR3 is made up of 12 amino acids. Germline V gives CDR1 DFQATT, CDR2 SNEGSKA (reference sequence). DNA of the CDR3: TGCAGTGCTAGAGGGGCCTCGGATACGCAGTATTTT. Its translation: CSARGASDTQYF.

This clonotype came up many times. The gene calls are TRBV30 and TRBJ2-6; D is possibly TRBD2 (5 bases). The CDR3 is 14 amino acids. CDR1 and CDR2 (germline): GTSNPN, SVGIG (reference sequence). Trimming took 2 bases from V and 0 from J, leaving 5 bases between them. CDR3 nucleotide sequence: TGTGCCTGGAGTAGCGGCTCTGGGGCCAACGTCCTGACTTTC. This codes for CAWSSGSGANVLTF.

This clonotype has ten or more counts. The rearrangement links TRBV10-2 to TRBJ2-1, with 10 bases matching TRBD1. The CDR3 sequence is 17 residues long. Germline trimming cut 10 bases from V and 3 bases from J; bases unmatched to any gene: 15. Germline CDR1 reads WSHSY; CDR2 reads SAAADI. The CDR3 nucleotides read TGCGCCACTGCGCCGTTAGCGGGACAGGGGTACTACAATGAGCAGTTCTTC. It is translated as CATAPLAGQGYYNEQFF.

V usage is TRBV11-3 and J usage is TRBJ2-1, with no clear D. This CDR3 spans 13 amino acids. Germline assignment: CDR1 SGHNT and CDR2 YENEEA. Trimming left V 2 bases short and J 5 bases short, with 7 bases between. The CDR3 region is CASSLSEDNEQFF. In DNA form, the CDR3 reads TGTGCCAGCAGCTTAAGCGAGGACAATGAGCAGTTCTTC.

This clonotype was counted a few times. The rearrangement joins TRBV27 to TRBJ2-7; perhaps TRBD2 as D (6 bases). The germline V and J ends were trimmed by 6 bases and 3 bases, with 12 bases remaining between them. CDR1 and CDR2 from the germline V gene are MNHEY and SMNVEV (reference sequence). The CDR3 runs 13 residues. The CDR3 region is CASSPGLSYEQYF. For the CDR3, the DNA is TGTGCCAGCAGCCCGGGACTCAGCTACGAGCAGTACTTC.

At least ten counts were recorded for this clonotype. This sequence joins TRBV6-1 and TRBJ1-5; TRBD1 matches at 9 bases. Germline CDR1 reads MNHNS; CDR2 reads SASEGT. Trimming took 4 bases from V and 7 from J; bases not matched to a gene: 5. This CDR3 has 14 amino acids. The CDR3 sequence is CASSVQGAGQPQHF. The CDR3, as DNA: TGTGCCAGCAGTGTACAGGGGGCAGGACAGCCCCAGCATTTT.

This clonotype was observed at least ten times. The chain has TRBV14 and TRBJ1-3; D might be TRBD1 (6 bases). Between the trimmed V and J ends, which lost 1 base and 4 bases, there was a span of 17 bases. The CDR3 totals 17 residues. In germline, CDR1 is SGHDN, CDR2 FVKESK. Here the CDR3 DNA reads TGTGCCAGCAGCCAAGTAGCATCGGGGGGGCTCGGAAACACCATATATTTT. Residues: CASSQVASGGLGNTIYF.

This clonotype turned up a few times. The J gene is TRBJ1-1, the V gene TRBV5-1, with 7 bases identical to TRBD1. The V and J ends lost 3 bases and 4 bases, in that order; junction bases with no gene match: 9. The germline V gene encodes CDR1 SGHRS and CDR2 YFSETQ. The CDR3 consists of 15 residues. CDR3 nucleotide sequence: TGCGCCAGCAGCTCACAAGGGGGCCGGGGCACTGAAGCTTTCTTT. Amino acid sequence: CASSSQGGRGTEAFF.

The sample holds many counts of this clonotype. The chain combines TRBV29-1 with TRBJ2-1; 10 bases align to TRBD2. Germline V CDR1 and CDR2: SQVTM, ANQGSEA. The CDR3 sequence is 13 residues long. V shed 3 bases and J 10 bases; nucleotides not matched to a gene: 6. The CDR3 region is CSVDPAGGHEQFF. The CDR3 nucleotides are TGCAGCGTTGACCCAGCGGGAGGGCACGAGCAGTTCTTC.

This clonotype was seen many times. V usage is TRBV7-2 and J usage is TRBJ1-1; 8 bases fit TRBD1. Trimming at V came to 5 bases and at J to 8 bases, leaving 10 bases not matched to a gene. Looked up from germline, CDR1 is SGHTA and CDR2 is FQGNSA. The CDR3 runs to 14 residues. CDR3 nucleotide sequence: TGTGCCAGCAGCAGACAGGGGCGAGGGACAGAAGCTTTCTTT. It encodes CASSRQGRGTEAFF.

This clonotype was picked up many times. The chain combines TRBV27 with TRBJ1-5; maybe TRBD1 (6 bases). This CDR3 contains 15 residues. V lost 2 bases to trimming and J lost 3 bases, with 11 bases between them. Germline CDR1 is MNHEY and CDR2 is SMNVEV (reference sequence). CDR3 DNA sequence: TGTGCCAGCAGTTTAATGGCAGGGGACAATCAGCCCCAGCATTTT. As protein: CASSLMAGDNQPQHF.

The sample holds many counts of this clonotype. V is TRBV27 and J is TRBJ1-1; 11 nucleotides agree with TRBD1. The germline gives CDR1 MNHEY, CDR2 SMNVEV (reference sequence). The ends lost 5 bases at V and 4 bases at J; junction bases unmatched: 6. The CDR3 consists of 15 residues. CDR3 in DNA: TGTGCCAGCAGTCCTCCCGGGACAGGGGGCACTGAAGCTTTCTTT. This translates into CASSPPGTGGTEAFF.

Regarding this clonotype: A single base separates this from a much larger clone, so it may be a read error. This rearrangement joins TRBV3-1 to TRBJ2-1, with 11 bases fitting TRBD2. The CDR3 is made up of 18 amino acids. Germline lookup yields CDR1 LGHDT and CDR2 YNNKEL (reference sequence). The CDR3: CTSSQRNIAGGKYNEQFF. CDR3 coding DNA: TGTACCAGCAGCCAGCGTAACATAGCGGGAGGGAAGTACAATGAGCAGTTCTTC.

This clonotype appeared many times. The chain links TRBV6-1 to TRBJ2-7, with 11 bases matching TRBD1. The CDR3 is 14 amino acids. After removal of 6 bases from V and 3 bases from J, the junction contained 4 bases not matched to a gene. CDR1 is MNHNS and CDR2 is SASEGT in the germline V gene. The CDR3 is CASRTGQGVYEQYF. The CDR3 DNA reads TGTGCCAGCAGGACGGGACAGGGGGTCTACGAGCAGTACTTC.

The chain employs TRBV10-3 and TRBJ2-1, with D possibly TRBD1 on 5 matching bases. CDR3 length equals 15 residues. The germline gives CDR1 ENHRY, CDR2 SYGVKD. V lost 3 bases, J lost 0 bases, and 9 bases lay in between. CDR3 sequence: CAISESDSSYNEQFF. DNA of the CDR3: TGTGCCATCAGTGAATCCGACAGCTCCTACAATGAGCAGTTCTTC.

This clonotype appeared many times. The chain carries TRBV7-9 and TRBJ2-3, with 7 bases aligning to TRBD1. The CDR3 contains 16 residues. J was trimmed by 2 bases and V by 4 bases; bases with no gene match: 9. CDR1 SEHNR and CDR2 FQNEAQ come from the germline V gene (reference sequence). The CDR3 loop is CASSYRQGPLTDTQYF. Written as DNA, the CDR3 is TGTGCCAGCAGCTATAGACAGGGTCCTCTCACAGATACGCAGTATTTT. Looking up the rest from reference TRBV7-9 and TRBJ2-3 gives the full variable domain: DTGVSQNPRHKITKRGQNVTFRCDPISEHNRLYWYRQTLGQGPEFLTYFQNEAQLEKSRLLSDRFSAERPKGSFSTLEIQRTEQGDSAMYLCASSYRQGPLTDTQYFGPGTRLTVL.

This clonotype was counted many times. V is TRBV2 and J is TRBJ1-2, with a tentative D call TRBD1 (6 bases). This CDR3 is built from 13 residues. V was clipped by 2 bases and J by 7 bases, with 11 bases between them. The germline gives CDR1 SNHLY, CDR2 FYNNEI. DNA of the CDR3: TGTGCCAGCAGTGAAACAGGGCTTGGTGGCTACACCTTC. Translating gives CASSETGLGGYTF.

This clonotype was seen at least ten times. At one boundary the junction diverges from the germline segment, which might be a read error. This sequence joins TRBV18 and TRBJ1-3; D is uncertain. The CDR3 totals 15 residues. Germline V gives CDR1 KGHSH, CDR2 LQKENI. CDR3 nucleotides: TGTGCCAGCTCACCGAGGCAGCTCTCTGAAAACACCATATATTTT. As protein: CASSPRQLSENTIYF.

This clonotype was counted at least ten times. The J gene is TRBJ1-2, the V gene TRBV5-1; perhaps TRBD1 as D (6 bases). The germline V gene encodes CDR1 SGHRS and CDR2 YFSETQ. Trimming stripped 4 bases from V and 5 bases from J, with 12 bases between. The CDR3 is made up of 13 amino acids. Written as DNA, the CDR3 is TGCGCCAGCAGCATTTCAGGGGAGTATGGCTACACCTTC. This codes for CASSISGEYGYTF.